The TCR beta chain described here comes from a study of blood T cell repertoires in COVID-19. TCRdb's copy holds only in-frame clones and misses some; the assay was immunoSEQ multiplex PCR. The sample contains 290,000 or so clones, almost 85% of which appear only once. Germline loops: CDR1 MNHEY, CDR2 SVGAGI. CDR3 length: 15 residues. V gave up 11 bases and J gave up 8 bases, with 25 bases separating them. This sequence joins TRBV6-5 and TRBJ2-1; possibly TRBD2 for D (5 bases). This receptor was taken from a man in his fifties with active or convalescent COVID-19. Sequencing was carried out using peripheral blood. The DNA for the CDR3 is TGTGCCCTCGACACAGCGAGGGCGACAATCGATGAGCAGTTCTTC. This codes for CALDTARATIDEQFF.